This TCR beta chain is from a study of T cell responses to AZD1222 COVID-19 vaccine. This table comes from immunoSEQ multiplex PCR, and its TCRdb copy is limited to in-frame clones, with some not included. The sample records tens of thousands of clones, 80% to 90% being singletons. To note about this clone: Its antigen is not known.

Whole-study results and caveats: Repertoires in all cases were sampled only once the peak T cell response had passed. There were mostly white British donors and more females than males, and clonal diversity was possibly underestimated. Nearly half of spike-specific TCRs reportedly go after variant regions that carry no mutations. Spike-spanning, vaccine-associated CD4 TCRs were dominant at 160-218 and 743-854.

Trimming removed 6 bases at V and 12 bases at J, with 18 bases between. The CDR3 sequence is 13 residues long. The germline V gene has CDR1 MNHEY and CDR2 SMNVEV (reference sequence). The chain employs TRBV27 and TRBJ2-1; D is undetermined. The material was peripheral blood, obtained on day 0 of AZD1222 vaccination. The receptor was isolated from an adult in good health. The CDR3 here is CASSKPEADGQFF. The CDR3 DNA reads as TGTGCCAGCAGCAAACCAGAGGCAGATGGGCAGTTCTTC.